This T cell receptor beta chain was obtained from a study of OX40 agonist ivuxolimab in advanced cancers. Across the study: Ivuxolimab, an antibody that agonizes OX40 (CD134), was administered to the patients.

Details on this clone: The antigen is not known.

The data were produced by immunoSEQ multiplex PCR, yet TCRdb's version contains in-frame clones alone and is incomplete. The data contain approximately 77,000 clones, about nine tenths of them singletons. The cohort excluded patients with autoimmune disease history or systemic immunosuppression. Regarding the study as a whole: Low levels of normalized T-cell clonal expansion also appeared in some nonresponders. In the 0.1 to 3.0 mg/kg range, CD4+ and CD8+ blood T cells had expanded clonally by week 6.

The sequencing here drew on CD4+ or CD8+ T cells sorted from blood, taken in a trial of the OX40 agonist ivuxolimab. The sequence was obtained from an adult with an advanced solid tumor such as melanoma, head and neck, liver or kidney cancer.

The CDR3 here is CASGRGVNEQFF. The DNA of the CDR3 is TGTGCCAGCGGACGGGGGGTCAATGAGCAGTTCTTC. The rearrangement uses TRBV2 and TRBJ2-1; 7 bases line up with TRBD2. The germline V gene encodes CDR1 SNHLY and CDR2 FYNNEI. CDR3 length: 12 residues. Germline trimming cut 8 bases from V and 6 bases from J; bases unmatched to any gene: 4.